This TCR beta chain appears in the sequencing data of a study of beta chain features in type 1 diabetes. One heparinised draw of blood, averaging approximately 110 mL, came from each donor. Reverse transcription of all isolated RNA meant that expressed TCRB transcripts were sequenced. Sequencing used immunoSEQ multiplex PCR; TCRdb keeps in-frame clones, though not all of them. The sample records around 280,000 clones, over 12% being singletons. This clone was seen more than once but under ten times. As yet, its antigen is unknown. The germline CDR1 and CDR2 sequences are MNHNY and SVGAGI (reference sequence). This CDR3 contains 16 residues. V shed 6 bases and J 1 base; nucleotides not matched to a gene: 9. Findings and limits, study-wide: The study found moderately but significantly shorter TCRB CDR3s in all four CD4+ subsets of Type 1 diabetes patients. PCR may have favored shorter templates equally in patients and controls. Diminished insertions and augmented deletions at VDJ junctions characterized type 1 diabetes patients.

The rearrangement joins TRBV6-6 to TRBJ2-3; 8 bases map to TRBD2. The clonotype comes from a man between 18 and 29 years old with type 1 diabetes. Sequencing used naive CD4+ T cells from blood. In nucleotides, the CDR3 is TGTGCCAGCAGCCTAGGAGCGGGGGCCGGCACAGATACGCAGTATTTT. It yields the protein CASSLGAGAGTDTQYF.